This T cell receptor (beta chain) was captured in a study of blood T cells in healthy people across ages. PBMCs were isolated at a quantity of at least 6 million per sample. Worth noting for this clonotype: Its specificity is unknown.

Through a sample-barcoded 5' primer and a J-beta primer mix, a second PCR was run for roughly 6 to 11 cycles. One entry per CDR3 protein, called by TCRdb with MiXCR from the 5' RACE reads. The sample has about 1.8 million distinct CDR3 sequences; around half are singletons. Study-level points and caveats: Naive T cell percentage strongly correlated with TCR beta diversity.

Sequenced sample: blood. The sequence came from a woman aged 40 to 55 in good health.

The CDR3 region has the DNA TGTGCCAGCAGCCTATACCCCCGGGGACAGGTTAGCCGGAATGAAAAACTGTTTTTT. It codes for CASSLYPRGQVSRNEKLFF. The chain combines TRBV7-2 with TRBJ1-4; 8 bases map to TRBD1. Trimming took 5 bases from V and 5 from J; bases not matched to a gene: 19. The CDR3 is 19 amino acids. CDR1 and CDR2 (germline): SGHTA, FQGNSA.